One and the same sample provided the 25 T cell receptor beta chains below, sequenced in a study of regulatory T cells in long-lasting Graves disease. Building of the TCR beta libraries involved iRepertoire HTBI primers and Arm-PCR of CDR3 regions. TCRdb redid the calling of the multiplex PCR reads with MiXCR, one entry per CDR3 protein. The data hold 540,000 or so distinct CDR3 sequences, with 13% observed a single time. As to time point: newly diagnosed GD, antithyroid drugs for less than 3 months. PBMC-derived RNA was used for the TCR library. This sample was also put to use in a study of T cells in Graves' hyperthyroidism and ophthalmopathy.

The source material was peripheral blood mononuclear cells (PBMCs), sampled at new diagnosis, from a patient treated with antithyroid drugs. These receptors originate from a man aged 25 to 40 with Graves disease.

V is TRBV30 and J is TRBJ2-7, with D possibly TRBD2 on 6 matching bases. Germline CDR1 reads GTSNPN; CDR2 reads SVGIG (reference sequence). Between the trimmed V and J ends, which lost 4 bases and 4 bases, there was a span of 26 bases. The CDR3 contains 17 residues. CDR3 region: CAWNPWEAPSGRYEQYF. The DNA for the CDR3 is TGTGCCTGGAACCCCTGGGAGGCCCCCAGCGGGCGGTACGAGCAGTACTTC.

The V and J genes are TRBV10-1 and TRBJ2-7, with unresolved D. Germline loops: CDR1 WNHNN, CDR2 SYGVQD (reference sequence). The CDR3 runs to 11 residues. Trimming removed 7 bases from V and 6 bases from J, with 10 bases in between. The DNA for the CDR3 is TGCGCCAGCATGTTTGGCGGCGAGCAGTACTTC. It translates to CASMFGGEQYF.

There are many counts of this clonotype. The chain uses TRBV12-3 or TRBV12-4 and TRBJ2-7, with D possibly TRBD1 on 6 matching bases. V was clipped by 5 bases and J by 7 bases, with 15 bases between them. The CDR3 length is 13 residues. The CDR3 nucleotides are TGTGCCAGCAGTGTCACAGGGACGGGGGAGCAGTACTTC. Amino acids: CASSVTGTGEQYF.

Note on this clonotype: A read error may explain this, as a much larger clone is one base away. The missing conserved phenylalanine or tryptophan at the end of this CDR3 makes a read error likely. The V call is TRBV7-9, the J call TRBJ2-1; 16 positions match TRBD2. Per the germline V gene, CDR1 is SEHNR and CDR2 is FQNEAQ (reference sequence). The CDR3 runs to 15 residues. Trimming removed 5 bases from V and 9 bases from J; junction bases left unmatched: 4. CDR3 region: CASSPGTSGRGEQFS. CDR3 DNA: TGTGCCAGCAGCCCTGGGACTAGCGGGAGGGGTGAGCAGTTCTCC.

The chain couples TRBV30 to TRBJ1-2, with D perhaps TRBD1 (5 bases). CDR3 size: 13 residues. CDR1 GTSNPN and CDR2 SVGIG come from the germline V gene (reference sequence). Between the trimmed V and J ends, which lost 0 bases and 5 bases, there was a span of 10 bases. CDR3 loop: CAWSVLGRYGYTF. Written as DNA, the CDR3 is TGTGCCTGGAGTGTTCTGGGGCGGTATGGCTACACCTTC.

This clonotype was found many times. This chain uses TRBV20-1 with TRBJ2-3; perhaps TRBD2 as D (6 bases). The CDR3 runs 13 residues. CDR1 DFQATT and CDR2 SNEGSKA come from the germline V gene (reference sequence). Between the trimmed V and J ends, which lost 5 bases and 5 bases, there was a span of 14 bases. The CDR3 sequence is CSAQTGAVDTQYF. CDR3 coding DNA: TGCAGTGCTCAAACGGGAGCTGTAGATACGCAGTATTTT.

The chain joins TRBV3-1 to TRBJ2-2; D perhaps matches TRBD1 (6 bases). The CDR3 contains 18 residues. The V and J ends lost 6 bases and 2 bases respectively, with 22 bases between them. Germline V gives CDR1 LGHDT, CDR2 YNNKEL (reference sequence). DNA of the CDR3: TGTGCCAGCAGTCGCGGGCCGCCCAGGACAGTCAACACCGGGGAGCTGTTTTTT. Translated, it gives CASSRGPPRTVNTGELFF.

The V and J genes are TRBV19 and TRBJ1-5; possible D gene TRBD1, 5 bases. The germline V gene encodes CDR1 LNHDA and CDR2 SQIVND (reference sequence). The CDR3 extends over 17 amino acids. The V end was cut by 5 bases, the J end by 3 bases, with 20 bases between. This CDR3 reads CASSSKEGRGNNQPQHF. CDR3 in DNA: TGTGCCAGTAGTTCTAAGGAGGGTAGGGGCAACAATCAGCCCCAGCATTTT.

Ten or more counts support this clonotype. J is TRBJ2-1 and V is TRBV20-1, with TRBD1 matching over 7 bases. CDR1 and CDR2 from the germline V gene are DFQATT and SNEGSKA (reference sequence). The V segment lost 3 bases and the J segment 8 bases; nucleotides outside the gene matches: 10. The CDR3 is 14 amino acids. CDR3 DNA sequence: TGCAGTGCTAGGGAGACAGGGTCTCCGGATGAGCAGTTCTTC. Residues: CSARETGSPDEQFF.

This chain uses TRBV5-1 with TRBJ2-2, with a tentative D call TRBD1 (5 bases). This CDR3 is 16 amino acids long. Per the germline V gene, CDR1 is SGHRS and CDR2 is YFSETQ. Trimming left V 4 bases short and J 2 bases short, with 15 bases between. CDR3 loop: CASSPQPRDNTGELFF. The CDR3 DNA is TGCGCCAGCAGCCCACAGCCCAGGGATAACACCGGGGAGCTGTTTTTT.

V is TRBV6-1 and J is TRBJ2-5; possible D gene TRBD2, 5 bases. Germline V lookup: CDR1 MNHNS, CDR2 SASEGT. Deletions cut 4 bases from V and 8 bases from J, with 14 bases between. The CDR3 runs to 13 residues. The CDR3 DNA follows: TGTGCCAGCAGTGTCCCGGCTCGGGGAACCCAGTACTTC. Translation: CASSVPARGTQYF.

Note on this clonotype: With a much larger clone just one base away, this may be a read error. The genes are TRBV12-5 and TRBJ2-2; TRBD2 agrees at 7 bases. Per the germline V gene, CDR1 is LGHNT and CDR2 is FRNRAP. The CDR3 totals 14 residues. CDR3 sequence reads: CASGPTTTRGGLFF. The CDR3 DNA reads as TGTGCTAGTGGTCCGACCACCACACGCGGGGGGCTGTTTTTT. The full variable domain, completed using reference TRBV12-5 and TRBJ2-2, is DARVTQTPRHKVTEMGQEVTMRCQPILGHNTVFWYRQTMMQGLELLAYFRNRAPLDDSGMPKDRFSAEMPDATLATLKIQPSEPRDSAVYFCASGPTTTRGGLFFGEGSRLTVL.

This sequence joins TRBV5-6 and TRBJ1-5; 8 nucleotides line up with TRBD1. The junction had 6 bases not matched to a gene; V was cut back by 3 bases and J by 4 bases. Germline V CDR1 and CDR2: SGHDT, YYEEEE. This CDR3 spans 15 amino acids. The CDR3 DNA is TGTGCCAGCAGCTGGACAGGGAATCTGAATCAGCCCCAGCATTTT. Residues: CASSWTGNLNQPQHF.

The chain has TRBV27 and TRBJ2-2; D is possibly TRBD1 (6 bases). V was shortened by 5 bases and J by 2 bases, with 15 bases between the two germline ends. CDR1 is MNHEY, CDR2 SMNVEV, per germline (reference sequence). There are 16 residues in the CDR3. The CDR3 sequence: CASSPTGTPNTGELFF. CDR3 sequence (DNA): TGTGCCAGCAGTCCTACCGGGACACCAAACACCGGGGAGCTGTTTTTT.

The table lists this clonotype with many counts. The CDR3 DNA is TGTGCCAGCAGTCCCCCCGGGACCGCGCAGCCCCAGCATTTT. This sequence encodes CASSPPGTAQPQHF. V is TRBV12-3 or TRBV12-4 and J is TRBJ1-5, with D possibly TRBD1 on 5 matching bases. The V and J ends lost 5 bases and 7 bases respectively, with 15 bases between them. CDR3 size: 14 residues.

This clonotype was detected many times. The rearrangement links TRBV6-1 to TRBJ2-7; 9 nucleotides line up with TRBD1. The CDR3 has 13 residues. Germline lookup yields CDR1 MNHNS and CDR2 SASEGT. J lost 6 bases, V lost 6 bases, and 6 bases had no gene match. In DNA, the CDR3 is TGTGCCAGCAGCCGGGACAGGGAAGGCGAGCAGTACTTC. It translates to CASSRDREGEQYF.

This clonotype came up many times. The chain couples TRBV29-1 to TRBJ2-7; D gene unclear. The germline V gene has CDR1 SQVTM and CDR2 ANQGSEA. Between the trimmed V and J ends, which lost 7 bases and 3 bases, there was a span of 16 bases. The CDR3 runs to 13 residues. CDR3 DNA sequence: TGCAGCGCCGAGATGCCCGGCTTCTACGAGCAGTACTTC. The encoded protein is CSAEMPGFYEQYF.

Notes on this clonotype: A much larger clone is a single base away; this may be a read error. The V call is TRBV28, the J call TRBJ1-2; D perhaps matches TRBD1 (5 bases). Germline-derived CDR1 and CDR2 are MDHEN and SYDVKM. V was cut by 6 bases and J by 3 bases, with 17 bases left in between. The CDR3 has 15 amino acids. CDR3 loop: CASRGSRRGYYGYTF. DNA for the CDR3: TGTGCCAGCAGGGGCTCCAGGCGGGGCTACTATGGCTACACCTTC.

The J gene is TRBJ2-5, the V gene TRBV20-1; 8 positions match TRBD2. Germline lookup yields CDR1 DFQATT and CDR2 SNEGSKA (reference sequence). This CDR3 region has 15 residues. Unmatched junction bases numbered 12, after V lost 5 bases and J lost 4 bases. The CDR3 is CSASRIAGRGETQYF. The CDR3 nucleotides are TGCAGTGCTTCCAGGATAGCGGGGAGAGGAGAGACCCAGTACTTC.

The V call is TRBV30, the J call TRBJ2-7, with TRBD2 matching 9 bases. V trimming: 0 bases; J trimming: 4 bases; junction bases outside the gene matches: 7. The CDR3 is 15 residues long. Germline CDR1 reads GTSNPN; CDR2 reads SVGIG (reference sequence). CDR3 nucleotide sequence: TGTGCCTGGAGTGTAAATAGCGGGAGTACTTACGAGCAGTACTTC. This gives the protein CAWSVNSGSTYEQYF.

In its sample, this clonotype was seen many times. The gene calls are TRBV6-1 and TRBJ2-7, with TRBD1 identical over 7 bases. This CDR3 comprises 14 residues. The ends lost 7 bases at V and 1 base at J; junction bases unmatched: 7. Per germline, CDR1 MNHNS and CDR2 SASEGT. The DNA for the CDR3 is TGTGCCAGCACTCGCGACAGGGCTTCCTACGAGCAGTACTTC. It is translated as CASTRDRASYEQYF.

In this sample, this clonotype turned up many times. The chain combines TRBV2 with TRBJ2-3, with a possible D match to TRBD2 (5 bases). The CDR3 is 14 amino acids. V was clipped by 4 bases and J by 0 bases, with 8 bases between them. Germline V gene data show CDR1 as SNHLY and CDR2 as FYNNEI. The CDR3 sequence: CASSARVSTDTQYF. CDR3 bases: TGTGCCAGCAGTGCGAGGGTCAGCACAGATACGCAGTATTTT.

J is TRBJ2-3 and V is TRBV20-1, with D perhaps matching TRBD1 (5 bases). CDR1 and CDR2 from the germline V gene are DFQATT and SNEGSKA (reference sequence). V was cut by 6 bases and J by 11 bases, with 15 bases left in between. This CDR3 spans 11 amino acids. The CDR3 coding sequence is TGCAGTGCCCGGCAGGGTGGGAAGCAGTATTTT. This sequence encodes CSARQGGKQYF.

This clonotype was seen only a few times. The chain links TRBV20-1 to TRBJ2-5, with TRBD2 matching 10 bases. Looked up from germline, CDR1 is DFQATT and CDR2 is SNEGSKA (reference sequence). The CDR3 has 16 residues. Losses at the gene ends were 5 bases for V and 1 base for J; bases not matched to a gene: 10. The CDR3 DNA reads TGCAGTGCTCCCTCAAGGACTAGCGGCCCCCAAGAGACCCAGTACTTC. This sequence encodes CSAPSRTSGPQETQYF.

This clonotype was found once. Given a much more abundant clone one base away, this may be a read error. The chain employs TRBV5-8 and TRBJ2-7, with 9 bases lining up with TRBD2. This CDR3 region has 17 residues. The germline V gene encodes CDR1 SGHTS and CDR2 YDEGEE. CDR3 coding DNA: TGTGCCAGCAGCTTCCACCTTTTAGCGGGAGAGGGCTACAAGCAGTACTTC. This translates into CASSFHLLAGEGYKQYF.